The 27 T cell receptor beta chains below all came from one sample that was sequenced in a study of cytomegalovirus exposure and HLA in healthy donors. The PCR contained 60 Vbeta and 13 Jbeta primers. TCRdb's table, derived via immunoSEQ multiplex PCR, lists solely in-frame clones and lacks some. Of 140,000 or so clones detected, roughly 88% appear once; the ten largest clones hold around 0.54%. Material for sequencing was PBMCs. All receptors derive from a woman in her thirties or forties in good health and CMV-seronegative.

CDR3 DNA: TGTGCCAGCTCCCTAGCGCAGGACCAGCCCCAGCATTTT. Its translation: CASSLAQDQPQHF. This sequence joins TRBV18 and TRBJ1-5; the D is unclear. Trimming cost V 6 bases and J 7 bases, with 13 bases left between them. CDR3 length: 13 amino acids. Per the germline V gene, CDR1 is KGHSH and CDR2 is LQKENI.

The V gene is TRBV10-1, the J gene TRBJ2-5; 8 nucleotides match TRBD1. Germline V gives CDR1 WNHNN, CDR2 SYGVQD (reference sequence). The CDR3 loop spans 15 amino acids. With 3 bases clipped from V and 5 bases from J, the junction kept 8 bases outside the gene matches. The CDR3: CASSDPAGGVETQYF. In DNA, the CDR3 is TGCGCCAGCAGTGATCCGGCAGGGGGCGTGGAGACCCAGTACTTC.

V gene TRBV2 combines with J gene TRBJ1-4; D gene unclear. Germline V CDR1 and CDR2: SNHLY, FYNNEI. V was clipped by 6 bases and J by 3 bases, with 17 bases between them. This CDR3 is built from 16 residues. The CDR3 here is CASSYRTQRSNEKLFF. CDR3 DNA sequence: TGTGCCAGCAGCTACCGGACCCAGCGGTCTAATGAAAAACTGTTTTTT. The entire variable domain, with the rest obtained from reference TRBV2 and TRBJ1-4, is as follows: EPEVTQTPSHQVTQMGQEVILRCVPISNHLYFYWYRQILGQKVEFLVSFYNNEISEKSEIFDDQFSVERPDGSNFTLKIRSTKLEDSAMYFCASSYRTQRSNEKLFFGSGTQLSVL.

This clone was counted between two and nine times. The J gene is TRBJ2-1, the V gene TRBV27; TRBD2 might be the D (6 bases). CDR1 and CDR2 (germline): MNHEY, SMNVEV (reference sequence). The CDR3 is 17 amino acids. V lost 1 base and J lost 3, with 16 bases in between. CDR3 sequence (DNA): TGTGCCAGCAGTTTATTTGGGGCGGGATCCTTCTACAATGAGCAGTTCTTC. Encoded protein: CASSLFGAGSFYNEQFF.

V and J are TRBV11-2 and TRBJ1-2; possibly TRBD1 for D (5 bases). The germline gives CDR1 SGHAT, CDR2 FQNNGV. Trimming removed 3 bases from V and 8 bases from J, with 13 bases in between. The CDR3 runs to 13 residues. In DNA, the CDR3 is TGTGCCAGCAGCTTTAACGGGGGGGAGGGCTACACCTTC. Translating it yields CASSFNGGEGYTF.

This clone was counted once. The chain is built from TRBV29-1 and TRBJ1-2; D is ambiguous. The length of the CDR3 is 9 residues. V lost 3 bases, J lost 6 bases, and 2 bases lay in between. From germline, CDR1 is SQVTM and CDR2 ANQGSEA. Here the CDR3 DNA reads TGCAGCGTTGACGATGGCTACACCTTC. Protein: CSVDDGYTF.

The chain carries TRBV5-6 and TRBJ2-7; perhaps TRBD1 as D (5 bases). This CDR3 is built from 14 residues. The germline V and J ends were trimmed by 5 bases and 3 bases, with 15 bases remaining between them. Germline-derived CDR1 and CDR2 are SGHDT and YYEEEE. CDR3 DNA: TGTGCCAGCAGGCAGGGTCCTCGAGGCTACGAGCAGTACTTC. Protein sequence: CASRQGPRGYEQYF.

This chain links TRBV6-1 with TRBJ2-1, with TRBD1 matching 7 bases. Germline CDR1 MNHNS, CDR2 SASEGT. The CDR3 extends over 15 amino acids. V shed 7 bases and J 3 bases; nucleotides not matched to a gene: 9. Here the CDR3 reads CASIIQGNDYNEQFF. The DNA for the CDR3 is TGTGCCAGCATTATACAGGGGAACGACTACAATGAGCAGTTCTTC.

This chain links TRBV5-1 with TRBJ2-7; 7 bases fit TRBD2. V lost 4 bases, J lost 6 bases, and 10 bases stayed unmatched. Looked up from germline, CDR1 is SGHRS and CDR2 is YFSETQ. The CDR3 length is 14 residues. The CDR3 spells CASSPQAGFPEQYF. The CDR3 coding sequence is TGCGCCAGCAGCCCCCAAGCGGGGTTCCCCGAGCAGTACTTC. The full variable domain, completed using reference TRBV5-1 and TRBJ2-7, is KAGVTQTPRYLIKTRGQQVTLSCSPISGHRSVSWYQQTPGQGLQFLFEYFSETQRNKGNFPGRFSGRQFSNSRSEMNVSTLELGDSALYLCASSPQAGFPEQYFGPGTRLTVT.

The CDR3: CASSLGGAGGYTDTQYF. The CDR3 DNA is TGTGCCAGCAGCCTAGGGGGAGCGGGAGGATATACAGATACGCAGTATTTT. This chain joins TRBV11-3 and TRBJ2-3; 9 positions agree with TRBD2. Germline-derived CDR1 and CDR2 are SGHNT and YENEEA. The ends lost 5 bases at V and 3 bases at J; junction bases unmatched: 12. There are 17 residues in the CDR3.

This rearrangement joins TRBV19 to TRBJ1-1; D is ambiguous. Germline V gives CDR1 LNHDA, CDR2 SQIVND (reference sequence). The ends were cut back, 3 bases at V and 1 base at J, with 6 bases in the middle. This CDR3 is built from 13 residues. CDR3 residues: CASSISGNTEAFF. The CDR3 DNA sequence: TGTGCCAGTAGTATCTCCGGGAACACTGAAGCTTTCTTT.

This rearrangement joins TRBV11-2 to TRBJ1-1; no reliable D call. V lost 4 bases, J lost 6 bases, and 6 bases lay in between. The CDR3 is made up of 11 amino acids. Germline assignment: CDR1 SGHAT and CDR2 FQNNGV. The CDR3 is CASSSFPEAFF. The CDR3, as DNA: TGTGCCAGCAGCTCCTTTCCTGAAGCTTTCTTT.

The genes are TRBV6-4 and TRBJ1-1; a weak D match, TRBD1 (6 bases). V lost 3 bases and J lost 2, with 13 bases in between. The length of the CDR3 is 15 residues. Germline lookup yields CDR1 MRHNA and CDR2 SNTAGT. The CDR3 DNA follows: TGTGCCAGCAGTGAACGAGAACAGGGTAACACTGAAGCTTTCTTT. Encoded protein: CASSEREQGNTEAFF.

This chain uses TRBV5-1 with TRBJ2-7; TRBD2 aligns across 13 bases. V shed 4 bases, J shed 3 bases, and the junction held 7 bases outside the gene matches. The germline CDR1 and CDR2 sequences are SGHRS and YFSETQ. The CDR3 has 16 amino acids. CDR3 residues: CASSQRTSGSYYEQYF. CDR3 sequence (DNA): TGCGCCAGCAGCCAAAGGACTAGCGGGAGCTACTACGAGCAGTACTTC.

The chain has TRBV11-3 and TRBJ2-2; 8 bases map to TRBD1. CDR3 length: 16 residues. In germline, CDR1 is SGHNT, CDR2 YENEEA. V shed 5 bases, J shed 5 bases, and the junction held 10 bases outside the gene matches. Here the CDR3 DNA reads TGTGCCAGCAGCCGAGACAGGGGCCTGTTGACCGGGGAGCTGTTTTTT. This codes for CASSRDRGLLTGELFF.

Only one count was recorded for this clone. This sample includes further DNA sequences coding for the same CDR3. The chain joins TRBV28 to TRBJ1-1; 7 nucleotides match TRBD1. The CDR3 runs to 16 residues. CDR1 is MDHEN and CDR2 is SYDVKM in the germline V gene. V shed 3 bases, J shed 0 bases, and the junction held 7 bases outside the gene matches. CDR3 sequence: CASSFSSGTVNTEAFF. Here the CDR3 DNA reads TGTGCCAGCAGTTTCTCTTCCGGGACAGTGAACACTGAAGCTTTCTTT.

The chain uses TRBV5-8 and TRBJ2-7; 8 bases fit TRBD2. The CDR3 sequence is 14 residues long. The germline CDR1 and CDR2 sequences are SGHTS and YDEGEE. J lost 3 bases, V lost 4 bases, and 6 bases had no gene match. CDR3 loop: CASSMTSAHYEQYF. For the CDR3, the DNA is TGTGCCAGCAGCATGACTAGCGCGCACTACGAGCAGTACTTC.

V is TRBV18 and J is TRBJ2-7, with TRBD2 matching 8 bases. V dropped 0 bases and J dropped 7; count of bases not matched to a gene: 8. The CDR3 extends over 15 amino acids. Germline V gene lookup returns CDR1 KGHSH and CDR2 LQKENI. CDR3 sequence reads: CASSPPGAGDWEQYF. CDR3 DNA: TGTGCCAGCTCACCACCGGGAGCGGGAGATTGGGAGCAGTACTTC. Filled out from reference TRBV18 and TRBJ2-7, the complete variable domain reads NAGVMQNPRHLVRRRGQEARLRCSPMKGHSHVYWYRQLPEEGLKFMVYLQKENIIDESGMPKERFSAEFPKEGPSILRIQQVVRGDSAAYFCASSPPGAGDWEQYFGPGTRLTVT.

The gene calls are TRBV7-9 and TRBJ2-2, with TRBD2 matching over 9 bases. Trimming took 6 bases from V and 1 from J; bases not matched to a gene: 3. The CDR3 runs 15 residues. Germline V gene sequence: CDR1 SEHNR, CDR2 FQNEAQ (reference sequence). CDR3 loop: CASSFSGGNTGELFF. The DNA for the CDR3 is TGTGCCAGCAGTTTTAGCGGGGGGAACACCGGGGAGCTGTTTTTT.

This clone has only a few counts. V and J are TRBV7-9 and TRBJ2-7; 9 bases map to TRBD1. V trimming: 8 bases; J trimming: 3 bases; junction bases outside the gene matches: 20. This CDR3 comprises 18 residues. CDR1 is SEHNR, CDR2 FQNEAQ, per germline (reference sequence). In DNA, the CDR3 is TGTGCCAGCCGCCGGGACAGGGTTTTTGGGGGTGGTAACTACGAGCAGTACTTC. Translated, it gives CASRRDRVFGGGNYEQYF. The whole variable domain, remainder taken from reference TRBV7-9 and TRBJ2-7, is DTGVSQNPRHKITKRGQNVTFRCDPISEHNRLYWYRQTLGQGPEFLTYFQNEAQLEKSRLLSDRFSAERPKGSFSTLEIQRTEQGDSAMYLCASRRDRVFGGGNYEQYFGPGTRLTVT.

J is TRBJ2-5 and V is TRBV2; D ambiguous. The CDR3 extends over 10 amino acids. Trimming pared 9 bases from V and 2 bases from J, leaving 4 bases between. Germline CDR1 reads SNHLY; CDR2 reads FYNNEI. The CDR3 here is CASSQETQYF. The DNA for the CDR3 is TGTGCCAGTTCTCAAGAGACCCAGTACTTC.

The rearrangement joins TRBV7-9 to TRBJ2-3; 12 bases match TRBD2. The V segment lost 5 bases and the J segment 3 bases; nucleotides outside the gene matches: 3. This CDR3 has 15 residues. The germline CDR1 and CDR2 sequences are SEHNR and FQNEAQ (reference sequence). CDR3 region: CASSPTSGRTDTQYF. The CDR3 coding sequence is TGTGCCAGCAGCCCAACTAGCGGGAGGACAGATACGCAGTATTTT.

DNA of the CDR3: TGTGCCAGCAGGTATTCCTTATATGGGGCCAACGTCCTGACTTTC. Protein product: CASRYSLYGANVLTF. The rearrangement uses TRBV6-5 and TRBJ2-6; D remains unclear. There are 15 residues in the CDR3. CDR1 and CDR2 (germline): MNHEY, SVGAGI. V dropped 6 bases and J dropped 3 bases, with 12 bases sitting between them.

The chain carries TRBV11-3 and TRBJ2-7, with D unresolved. CDR1 and CDR2 from the germline V gene are SGHNT and YENEEA. V gave up 8 bases and J gave up 2 bases, with 13 bases separating them. The length of the CDR3 is 13 residues. Here the CDR3 DNA reads TGTGCCAGCGGCGGTCGTCGTACCTACGAGCAGTACTTC. Translation gives CASGGRRTYEQYF. Using reference TRBV11-3 and TRBJ2-7 for the parts outside the CDR3, the full variable domain is EAGVVQSPRYKIIEKKQPVAFWCNPISGHNTLYWYLQNLGQGPELLIRYENEEAVDDSQLPKDRFSAERLKGVDSTLKIQPAELGDSAVYLCASGGRRTYEQYFGPGTRLTVT.

The V gene is TRBV5-1, the J gene TRBJ2-1; 12 bases line up with TRBD2. The CDR3 runs 16 residues. V was clipped by 4 bases and J by 10 bases; unmatched bases: 12. CDR1 and CDR2 (germline): SGHRS, YFSETQ. CDR3 nucleotides: TGCGCCAGCAGCGGCCAACTAGCGGGAGGTCAGGAGGAGCAGTTCTTC. Protein: CASSGQLAGGQEEQFF.

V is TRBV6-6 and J is TRBJ2-7, with D maybe TRBD1 (5 bases). The length of the CDR3 is 14 residues. V was clipped by 5 bases and J by 6 bases, with 17 bases between them. Germline CDR1 is MNHNY and CDR2 is SVGAGI (reference sequence). The CDR3 is CASSIPAGSSEQYF. In DNA form, the CDR3 reads TGTGCCAGCAGTATCCCGGCAGGGTCGAGCGAGCAGTACTTC.

This chain uses TRBV5-1 with TRBJ2-3; no reliable D call. Germline-derived CDR1 and CDR2 are SGHRS and YFSETQ. V shed 7 bases and J shed 0 bases, with 15 bases lying between them. There are 15 residues in the CDR3. The CDR3 sequence: CASRPDSSSTDTQYF. The CDR3 DNA reads as TGCGCCAGCCGACCTGATAGCTCTAGCACAGATACGCAGTATTTT.